This entry features one T cell receptor beta chain sequence. The clone's antigen remains unknown. The record has no base qualities; no much larger clone is one base away. V is reduced by 2 bases and J by 4 bases, leaving a spacing of 5 bases between them. CDR1 and CDR2 are drawn from the germline V gene (reference sequence): MNHNY, SVGAGI. Including cysteine and phenylalanine, the CDR3 has 13 amino acids. The CDR3 DNA has 39 bases and is translated from base 1. The protocol used for the library was RT-PCR. The instrument given in TCRdb is Illumina HiSeq 2500. TCRdb cleaned the public reads at Q25 with fastp, built clones with MiXCR and kept in-frame beta chains. Merged by CDR3 protein, the rows form single entries marked with the most common genes and DNA. The sample table lists about 480,000 distinct CDR3 sequences, roughly 23% of them with a count of one. The biggest ten clones account for approximately 1.9% of the sample.

This specimen belongs to a study of response to subunit inactivated influenza vaccine (dated by TCRdb to 2016 to 2019). Looking at the study overall: The study used deep quantitative T cell receptor repertoire profiling to track responses to a trivalent subunit inactivated influenza vaccine. What the work shows at the level of the full study, not this receptor alone: The authors suggested that each seasonal influenza vaccination may recruit only a limited number of new T cells.

The source was CD4+ T cells sorted from PBMCs, collected around 5 days after vaccination. The chain employs TRBV6-6 and TRBJ2-2; no D gene can be assigned with confidence. This receptor was identified in a man aged 45-60 years who received an inactivated influenza vaccine. Donor details come from another sample of the same person, matched by shared clones. The nucleotides read TGTGCCAGCAGTTACCCGAGCACCGGGGAGCTGTTTTTT. Its protein product is CASSYPSTGELFF.